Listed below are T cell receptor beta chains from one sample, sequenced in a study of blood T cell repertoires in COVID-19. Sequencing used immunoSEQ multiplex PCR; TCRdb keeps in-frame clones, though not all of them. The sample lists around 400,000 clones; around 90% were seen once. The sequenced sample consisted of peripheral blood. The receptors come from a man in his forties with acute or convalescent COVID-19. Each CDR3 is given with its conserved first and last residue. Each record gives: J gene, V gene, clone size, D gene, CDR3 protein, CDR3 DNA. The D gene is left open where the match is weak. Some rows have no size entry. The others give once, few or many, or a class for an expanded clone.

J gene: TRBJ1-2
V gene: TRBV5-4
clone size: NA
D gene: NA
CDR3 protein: CASSFRNPGLYGYTF
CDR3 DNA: TGTGCCAGCAGCTTTCGGAACCCTGGGCTCTATGGCTACACCTTC

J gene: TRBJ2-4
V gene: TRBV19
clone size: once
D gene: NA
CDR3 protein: CASSLYRDTKNIQYF
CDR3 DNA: TGTGCCAGTAGTTTATACAGGGATACCAAAAACATTCAGTACTTC

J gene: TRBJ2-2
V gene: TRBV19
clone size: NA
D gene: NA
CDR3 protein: CASSTQIDTGELFF
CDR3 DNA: TGTGCCAGTAGTACACAGATAGACACCGGGGAGCTGTTTTTT

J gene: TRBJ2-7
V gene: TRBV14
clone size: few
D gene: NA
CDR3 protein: CASSQVFILGGALKYEQYF
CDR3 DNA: TGTGCCAGCAGCCAAGTATTCATTCTAGGAGGGGCCTTGAAATACGAGCAGTACTTC

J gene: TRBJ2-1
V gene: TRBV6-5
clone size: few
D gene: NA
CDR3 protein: CASSYSQSLYNEQFF
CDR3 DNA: TGTGCCAGCAGTTACTCCCAGTCCCTTTACAATGAGCAGTTCTTC

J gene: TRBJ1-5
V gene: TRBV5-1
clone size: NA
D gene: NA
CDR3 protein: CASSLEGGNQPQHF
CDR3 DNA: TGCGCCAGCAGCTTGGAGGGAGGCAATCAGCCCCAGCATTTT

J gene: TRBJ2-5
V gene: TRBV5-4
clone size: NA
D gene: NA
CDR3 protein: CASSVQGTQYF
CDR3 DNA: TGTGCCAGCAGCGTCCAGGGGACCCAGTACTTC

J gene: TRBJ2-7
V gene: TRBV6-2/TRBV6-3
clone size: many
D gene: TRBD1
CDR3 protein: CASSYYRTGGISSYEQYF
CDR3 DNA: TGTGCCAGCAGTTACTATCGGACAGGGGGCATAAGCTCCTACGAGCAGTACTTC

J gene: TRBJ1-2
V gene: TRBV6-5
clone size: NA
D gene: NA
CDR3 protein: CASALQGNYGYTF
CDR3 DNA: TGTGCCAGCGCGCTGCAGGGGAACTATGGCTACACCTTC

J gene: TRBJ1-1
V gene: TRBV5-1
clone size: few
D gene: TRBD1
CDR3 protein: CASSYSGTGNTEAFF
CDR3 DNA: TGCGCCAGCAGCTATTCCGGGACAGGGAACACTGAAGCTTTCTTT

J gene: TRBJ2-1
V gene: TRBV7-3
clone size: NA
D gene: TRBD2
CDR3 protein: CASSLTRSGREEQFF
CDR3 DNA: TGTGCCAGCAGCTTAACCCGAAGCGGGAGAGAGGAGCAGTTCTTC

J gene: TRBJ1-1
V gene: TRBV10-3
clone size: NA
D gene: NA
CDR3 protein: CAISGQLPEAFF
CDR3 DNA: TGTGCCATCAGTGGACAGTTGCCTGAAGCTTTCTTT

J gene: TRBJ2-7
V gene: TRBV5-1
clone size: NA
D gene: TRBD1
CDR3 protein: CASSGTGTGASPYEQYF
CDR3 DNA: TGCGCCAGCAGCGGAACCGGGACAGGGGCTTCCCCCTACGAGCAGTACTTC

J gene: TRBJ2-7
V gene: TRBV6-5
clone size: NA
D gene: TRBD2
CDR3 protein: CASSRGTTEQYF
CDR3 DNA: TGTGCCAGCAGTCGCGGGACTACCGAGCAGTACTTC

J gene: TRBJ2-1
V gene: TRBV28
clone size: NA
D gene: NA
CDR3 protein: CASSLFGYEQFF
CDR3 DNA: TGTGCCAGCAGTTTATTTGGCTATGAGCAGTTCTTC

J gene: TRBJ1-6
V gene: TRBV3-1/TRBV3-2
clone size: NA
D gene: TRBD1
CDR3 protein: CASSRQGTSESPLHF
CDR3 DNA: TGTGCCAGCAGTCGACAGGGTACTTCAGAATCACCCCTCCACTTT

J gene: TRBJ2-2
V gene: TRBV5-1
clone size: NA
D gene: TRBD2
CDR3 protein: CASSPRGGDTGELFF
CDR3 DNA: TGCGCCAGCAGCCCCCGGGGGGGCGACACCGGGGAGCTGTTTTTT

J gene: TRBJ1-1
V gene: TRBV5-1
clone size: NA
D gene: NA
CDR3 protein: CASSSSRTEAFF
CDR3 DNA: TGCGCCAGCAGCTCGTCTCGGACTGAAGCTTTCTTT

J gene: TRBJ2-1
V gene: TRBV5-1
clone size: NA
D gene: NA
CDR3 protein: CASSLVGSAPTKGYNEQFF
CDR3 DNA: TGCGCCAGCAGCTTGGTGGGGAGCGCTCCGACCAAGGGCTACAATGAGCAGTTCTTC

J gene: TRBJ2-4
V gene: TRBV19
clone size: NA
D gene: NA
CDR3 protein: CASSIWGALAKNIQYF
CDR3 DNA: TGTGCCAGTAGTATCTGGGGAGCACTAGCCAAAAACATTCAGTACTTC

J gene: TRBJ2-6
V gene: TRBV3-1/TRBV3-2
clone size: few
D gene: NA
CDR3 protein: CASSLLGANVLTF
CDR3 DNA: TGTGCCAGCAGTCTACTAGGGGCCAACGTCCTGACTTTC

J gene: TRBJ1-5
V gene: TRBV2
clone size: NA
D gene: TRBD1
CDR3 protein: CASSEDRDFVQPQHF
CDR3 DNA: TGTGCCAGCAGTGAGGACAGGGACTTCGTTCAGCCCCAGCATTTT

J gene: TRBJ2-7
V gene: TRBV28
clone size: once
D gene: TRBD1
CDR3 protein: CASSSWTGSYEQYF
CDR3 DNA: TGTGCCAGCAGTTCCTGGACAGGATCCTACGAGCAGTACTTC

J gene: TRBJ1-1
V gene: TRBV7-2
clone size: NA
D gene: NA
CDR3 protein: CASSLSLNTEAFF
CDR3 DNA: TGTGCCAGCAGCTTATCTCTGAACACTGAAGCTTTCTTT

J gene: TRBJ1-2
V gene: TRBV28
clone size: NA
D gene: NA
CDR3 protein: CASSLGQGNYGYTF
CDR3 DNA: TGTGCCAGCAGTTTGGGGCAGGGAAACTATGGCTACACCTTC

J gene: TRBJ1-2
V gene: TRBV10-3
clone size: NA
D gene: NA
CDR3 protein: CAISELARPNYGYTF
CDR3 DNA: TGTGCCATCAGTGAGTTGGCCAGGCCGAACTATGGCTACACCTTC

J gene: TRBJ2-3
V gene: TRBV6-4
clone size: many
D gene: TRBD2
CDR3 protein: CASSLAGATDTQYF
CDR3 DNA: TGTGCCAGCAGTCTAGCGGGAGCCACAGATACGCAGTATTTT

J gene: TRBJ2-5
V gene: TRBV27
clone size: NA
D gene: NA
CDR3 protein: CASCLKFRGRETQYF
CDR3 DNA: TGTGCCAGCTGTTTGAAATTCAGGGGTCGGGAGACCCAGTACTTC

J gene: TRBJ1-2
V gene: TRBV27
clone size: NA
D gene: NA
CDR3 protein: CASRVNMGLDGYTF
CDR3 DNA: TGTGCCAGCAGGGTAAACATGGGCCTCGACGGCTACACCTTC

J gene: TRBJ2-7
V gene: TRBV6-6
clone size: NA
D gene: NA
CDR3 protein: CATRDKVYEQYF
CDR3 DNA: TGTGCTACTCGGGACAAAGTTTACGAGCAGTACTTC

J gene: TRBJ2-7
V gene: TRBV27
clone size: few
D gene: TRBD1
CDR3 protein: CASSSPGQSGFRGTYEQYF
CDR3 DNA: TGTGCCAGCAGTTCCCCGGGACAGTCGGGGTTTAGGGGCACCTACGAGCAGTACTTC

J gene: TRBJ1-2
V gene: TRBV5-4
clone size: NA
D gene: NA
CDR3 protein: CASSHRTDSNYGYTF
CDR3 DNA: TGTGCCAGCAGCCATAGGACAGATTCAAACTATGGCTACACCTTC

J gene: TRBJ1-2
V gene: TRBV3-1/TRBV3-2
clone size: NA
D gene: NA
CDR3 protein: CASSRGQGRTVYGYTF
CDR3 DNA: TGTGCCAGCAGCCGGGGCCAGGGGCGTACAGTCTATGGCTACACCTTC

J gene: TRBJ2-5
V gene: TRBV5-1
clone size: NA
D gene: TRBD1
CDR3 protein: CASSSDRGYETQYF
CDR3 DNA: TGCGCCAGCAGCTCTGACAGGGGATACGAGACCCAGTACTTC

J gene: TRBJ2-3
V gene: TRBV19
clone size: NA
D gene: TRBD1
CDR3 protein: CASSTRQGRSLNTDTQYF
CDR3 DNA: TGTGCCAGTAGTACCCGACAGGGTCGATCACTCAACACAGATACGCAGTATTTT

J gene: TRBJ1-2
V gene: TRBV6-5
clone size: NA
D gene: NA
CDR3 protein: CASRPQGNYGYTF
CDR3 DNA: TGTGCCAGCAGGCCTCAGGGTAACTATGGCTACACCTTC

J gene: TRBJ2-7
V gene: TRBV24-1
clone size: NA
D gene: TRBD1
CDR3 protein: CATSEPGQGNEQYF
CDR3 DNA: TGTGCCACCAGTGAGCCGGGACAGGGCAACGAGCAGTACTTC

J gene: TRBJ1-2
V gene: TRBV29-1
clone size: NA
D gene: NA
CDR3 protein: CSVEQGNDYGYTF
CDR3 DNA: TGCAGCGTTGAACAGGGGAATGACTATGGCTACACCTTC

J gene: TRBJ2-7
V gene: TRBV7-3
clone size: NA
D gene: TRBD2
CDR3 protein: CASSLGLAGRYEQYF
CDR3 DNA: TGTGCCAGCAGCTTGGGACTAGCGGGCCGATACGAGCAGTACTTC

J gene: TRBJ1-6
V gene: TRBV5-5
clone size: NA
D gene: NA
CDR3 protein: CASSSGGRWADSPLHF
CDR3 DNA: TGTGCCAGCAGCTCCGGGGGACGCTGGGCTGATTCACCCCTCCACTTT

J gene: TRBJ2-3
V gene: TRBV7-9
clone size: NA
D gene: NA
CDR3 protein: CASSLTSFSPDTQYF
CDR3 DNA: TGTGCCAGCAGCTTAACTAGCTTCAGTCCAGATACGCAGTATTTT

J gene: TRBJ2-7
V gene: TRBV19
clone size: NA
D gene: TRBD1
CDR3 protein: CASSTRDRGFHEQYF
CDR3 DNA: TGTGCCAGTAGTACCCGGGACAGGGGATTCCACGAGCAGTACTTC

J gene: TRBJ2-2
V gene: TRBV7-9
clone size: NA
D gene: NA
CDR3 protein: CASSQWSTGELFF
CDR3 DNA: TGTGCCAGCAGCCAGTGGAGCACCGGGGAGCTGTTTTTT

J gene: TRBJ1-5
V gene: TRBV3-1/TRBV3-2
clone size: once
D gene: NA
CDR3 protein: CASSPRELNQPQHF
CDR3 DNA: TGTGCCAGCAGCCCCCGGGAGCTCAATCAGCCCCAGCATTTT

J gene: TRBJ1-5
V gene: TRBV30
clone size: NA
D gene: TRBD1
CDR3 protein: CAWRGGTGSNQPQHF
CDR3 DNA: TGTGCCTGGAGAGGGGGGACAGGGAGCAATCAGCCCCAGCATTTT

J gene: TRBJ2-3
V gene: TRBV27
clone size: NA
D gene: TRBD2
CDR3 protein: CASSLFPSGGTDTQYF
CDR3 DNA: TGTGCCAGCAGTTTATTCCCTAGCGGGGGCACAGATACGCAGTATTTT